The T cell receptor (beta chain) described here comes from a study of T cell responses to AZD1222 COVID-19 vaccine (dated by TCRdb to about 2021). Regarding the complete study: TCR sequencing was performed for some 250 trial participants, of whom 200 to 220 were given two doses of AZD1222 and some 26 were given two doses of MenACWY control vaccine. Trial participants were enrolled by age into 18-55, 56-69 and 70-plus year subgroups, with approximately 150, 28 and 58 TCR-sequenced participants respectively. The investigation overall reported the following: Participants were mostly white British and included more females than males, and it was suggested by the authors that clonal diversity may have been underestimated. A significant rise in spike-specific TCR breadth and depth was observed after two AZD1222 doses relative to day 0 and relative to MenACWY recipients. Reportedly, almost half of the unique spike-specific TCRs recognized epitopes lying outside the regions that are mutated in the B.1.351 and B.1.1.7 variants. Conclusions about previously exposed vaccinees were limited because only six AZD1222 recipients were SARS-CoV-2 seropositive at baseline. In the small 56-69-year group, the increase in depth fell short of significance, most likely because of low power. The vaccine-associated CD4 TCRs covered the entire spike protein, and the dominant responses fell in regions 160-218 and 743-854. Because no day 14 peak-response samples were available, the repertoires could be characterized only after the peak T cell response.

As encoded in the germline V gene, CDR1 is MNHEY while CDR2 is SVGAGI. Germline trimming amounts to 6 bases on V and 7 bases on J, with 12 as the count of junction bases outside the gene matches. The CDR3 sequence holds 15 residues, the cysteine and phenylalanine included. Only the CDR3 region is kept as DNA, spanning 45 bases read in frame from base 1. The CDR3 regions of human TCRbeta chains were subjected to immunosequencing. On the authors' methods: Repertoire TCRs were matched against a reference library of SARS-CoV-2-specific TCRs generated with the MIRA antigen-specificity platform. Breadth was defined as the fraction of unique TCRs that were SARS-CoV-2-associated. Depth was defined as the fraction of total T cells that were SARS-CoV-2-associated. Using the MIRA data, each spike-specific TCR was mapped to the spike region that the TCR reacts to and placed in a CD4 or CD8 class. Log10-transformed breadth and depth values were compared by one-way ANOVA with Sidak's multiple comparisons tests. Not all clones reach the TCRdb copy of this immuneACCESS table, which keeps in-frame sequences only. Checked studies attribute under half of the gap to unresolved V genes and leave the rest unexplained. D and trimming were read from the DNA, whereas the V and J calls and clone size are those reported in that table. The sample data list approximately 140,000 clones, and roughly 89% of these were observed just once. 0.9% to 1.4% of the sample goes to the ten largest clones.

In the case of this clone: Its antigen is unknown. Base-call qualities are not available, and no considerably larger clone is one nucleotide away.

Interpreted using the paper, the time point label stands for: about 28 days (+/-7) after the second vaccine dose. AZD1222 recipients given second doses at about 4 weeks or at about 12 weeks were pooled, since spike-specific TCR depth and breadth were not found to differ between the two schedules. The vaccinee samples were drawn from two UK trials, COV001 and COV002, one of which was a single-blind randomized controlled phase 2/3 trial testing AZD1222 (ChAdOx1 nCoV-19) in healthy adults. Trial participant PBMC samples were collected at day 0 and day 28 after the second dose for TCRbeta chain sequencing.

The origin of this receptor is an adult who received the AZD1222 COVID-19 vaccine. The material sequenced was peripheral blood, taken 28 days after the second AZD1222 dose. Recombination joined TRBV6-5 with TRBJ1-1; TRBD1 matches 9 bases in the middle. The DNA reads as follows: TGTGCCAGCAGCGACAGGGGGAAGGGGACGGGTGAAGCTTTCTTT. This sequence encodes CASSDRGKGTGEAFF.